This T cell receptor beta chain originates from a study of T cell responses to AZD1222 COVID-19 vaccine. Findings and limits, study-wide: Just a handful of people given AZD1222 tested seropositive at baseline. The study found vaccine-associated CD4 TCRs spanning spike, dominant at 160-218 and 743-854.

Worth noting for this clone: Its cognate antigen is unknown.

The CDR3 extends over 15 amino acids. Germline V gene sequence: CDR1 SGDLS, CDR2 YYNGEE. Trimming removed 0 bases from V and 2 bases from J, with 9 bases in between. Sequencing used immunoSEQ multiplex PCR; TCRdb keeps in-frame clones, though not all of them. The sample shows more than 110,000 clones, roughly 88% of them seen only once. The receptor was isolated from an adult in good health. Sequencing was performed on peripheral blood, taken on day 0 of AZD1222 vaccination. The chain links TRBV9 to TRBJ1-5; no definite D call. CDR3 in amino acids: CASSVAGWGNQPQHF. CDR3 sequence (DNA): TGTGCCAGCAGCGTAGCGGGGTGGGGCAATCAGCCCCAGCATTTT.